Below, 15 T cell receptor beta chains from the same sample are listed, as sequenced in a study of response to subunit inactivated influenza vaccine. TCRdb reprocessed the RT-PCR reads with MiXCR, giving one entry per CDR3 protein. The table lists about 540,000 distinct CDR3 sequences, approximately 24% of them singletons. Separately, the same data were catalogued under a study of T cells expressing NK-cell markers. That work states: Production of TCR beta cDNA relied on 5'RACE template switching with UMIs.

Sequenced material: CD4+ T cells sorted from PBMCs, taken approximately 12 days after vaccination. The origin of the receptors is a man in his fifties or sixties who received an inactivated influenza vaccine.

The chain is built from TRBV6-5 and TRBJ2-2, with 7 bases aligning to TRBD1. CDR1 and CDR2 from the germline V gene are MNHEY and SVGAGI. J was trimmed by 1 base and V by 0 bases; bases with no gene match: 2. The CDR3 is 16 residues long. This CDR3 reads CASSYSRTGNTGELFF. For the CDR3, the DNA is TGTGCCAGCAGTTACTCTCGGACAGGGAACACCGGGGAGCTGTTTTTT.

The V and J genes are TRBV6-1 and TRBJ1-1; D perhaps matches TRBD1 (5 bases). Trimming cost V 6 bases and J 3 bases, with 14 bases left between them. CDR3 length: 14 residues. Germline values: CDR1 MNHNS, CDR2 SASEGT. The CDR3 region is CASSLRQKDTEAFF. The DNA for the CDR3 is TGTGCCAGCAGCCTGAGACAGAAGGACACTGAAGCTTTCTTT.

This clonotype was seen only a few times. The chain links TRBV11-3 to TRBJ2-1; 16 positions agree with TRBD2. Germline V gives CDR1 SGHNT, CDR2 YENEEA. The CDR3 totals 18 residues. Trimming removed 5 bases from V and 5 bases from J; junction bases left unmatched: 9. In DNA, the CDR3 is TGTGCCAGCAGCCAATCCGGGACTAGCGGGGGGGCCCACAATGAGCAGTTCTTC. It specifies CASSQSGTSGGAHNEQFF.

This clonotype was seen a handful of times. The gene calls are TRBV27 and TRBJ2-4; D is unresolved. The germline CDR1 and CDR2 sequences are MNHEY and SMNVEV (reference sequence). The CDR3 length is 13 residues. Trimming pared 9 bases from V and 0 bases from J, leaving 9 bases between. The CDR3 sequence: CASAGLAKNIQYF. For the CDR3, the DNA is TGTGCCAGTGCCGGGCTAGCCAAAAACATTCAGTACTTC.

This clonotype has more than one count but fewer than ten. This chain joins TRBV5-4 and TRBJ1-2; 9 bases match TRBD1. V was clipped by 0 bases and J by 5 bases; unmatched bases: 20. The V gene's germline CDR1 is SGHNT and CDR2 YYREEE (reference sequence). The CDR3 contains 20 residues. The CDR3 sequence: CASSLEATGGARVALYGYTF. DNA for the CDR3: TGTGCCAGCAGCTTGGAGGCGACAGGGGGTGCTCGGGTTGCCCTATATGGCTACACCTTC.

This clonotype was recorded a few times. This sequence joins TRBV7-2 and TRBJ1-2; 8 bases align to TRBD1. J was trimmed by 5 bases and V by 2 bases; bases with no gene match: 4. Germline lookup yields CDR1 SGHTA and CDR2 FQGNSA. This CDR3 spans 14 amino acids. CDR3 DNA: TGTGCCAGCAGCTTATCCAGGGGGCTATATGGCTACACCTTC. Protein: CASSLSRGLYGYTF. The full variable domain, with the rest looked up from reference TRBV7-2 and TRBJ1-2, is GAGVSQSPSNKVTEKGKDVELRCDPISGHTALYWYRQSLGQGLEFLIYFQGNSAPDKSGLPSDRFSAERTGGSVSTLTIQRTQQEDSAVYLCASSLSRGLYGYTFGSGTRLTVV.

A few counts support this clonotype. The chain carries TRBV20-1 and TRBJ2-7, with 12 bases identical to TRBD1. CDR1 is DFQATT, CDR2 SNEGSKA, per germline (reference sequence). Losses at the gene ends were 5 bases for V and 7 bases for J; bases not matched to a gene: 6. The CDR3 has 13 residues. DNA for the CDR3: TGCAGTGCTGGGGGACAGGGGGCGAAAGAGCAGTACTTC. Translated, it gives CSAGGQGAKEQYF.

This clonotype appeared a single time. V gene TRBV5-1 combines with J gene TRBJ2-1, with no clear D. CDR1 is SGHRS, CDR2 YFSETQ, per germline. CDR3 length equals 14 residues. The V end was cut by 3 bases, the J end by 3 bases, with 10 bases between. The CDR3 region has the DNA TGCGCCAGCAGCTCGAGCGTGAGCTACAATGAGCAGTTCTTC. Translating gives CASSSSVSYNEQFF. Full variable domain (rest looked up from reference TRBV5-1 and TRBJ2-1): KAGVTQTPRYLIKTRGQQVTLSCSPISGHRSVSWYQQTPGQGLQFLFEYFSETQRNKGNFPGRFSGRQFSNSRSEMNVSTLELGDSALYLCASSSSVSYNEQFFGPGTRLTVL.

This chain joins TRBV20-1 and TRBJ2-3, with 9 bases identical to TRBD2. The V gene's germline CDR1 is DFQATT and CDR2 SNEGSKA (reference sequence). The V and J ends lost 2 bases and 7 bases, in that order; junction bases with no gene match: 16. The CDR3 contains 17 residues. This CDR3 reads CSARIAGGTTALHTQYF. The CDR3 nucleotides read TGCAGTGCTAGAATCGCGGGAGGGACAACGGCCCTACATACGCAGTATTTT.

In its sample, this clonotype was seen once. This rearrangement joins TRBV6-5 to TRBJ1-4; no clear D. Germline V gives CDR1 MNHEY, CDR2 SVGAGI. This CDR3 has 11 residues. V was cut by 2 bases and J by 9 bases, with 4 bases left in between. The CDR3 coding sequence is TGTGCCAGCAGTTACGGGAAAAAACTGTTTTTT. This codes for CASSYGKKLFF.

This clonotype was recorded a few times. This chain uses TRBV7-8 with TRBJ1-5; tentatively, D is TRBD1 (5 bases). CDR3 size: 13 residues. CDR1 and CDR2 from the germline V gene are SGHVS and FQNEAQ. The ends were cut back, 8 bases at V and 7 bases at J, with 15 bases in the middle. CDR3 sequence (DNA): TGTGCCAGCGGCCAGGGCGCGTGGCAGCCCCAGCATTTT. This translates into CASGQGAWQPQHF.

The rearrangement links TRBV28 to TRBJ1-3; no firm D call. The germline CDR1 and CDR2 sequences are MDHEN and SYDVKM. This CDR3 is 12 amino acids long. The ends were cut back, 5 bases at V and 8 bases at J, with 10 bases in the middle. CDR3 protein: CASSAGSYTIYF. The CDR3 DNA sequence: TGTGCCAGCAGTGCCGGGAGCTACACCATATATTTT.

V gene TRBV7-2 combines with J gene TRBJ2-3, with 7 positions matching TRBD1. The CDR3 loop spans 15 amino acids. After removal of 3 bases from V and 0 bases from J, the junction contained 3 bases not matched to a gene. Germline CDR1 is SGHTA and CDR2 is FQGNSA. The CDR3 bases are TGTGCCAGCAGCTTGGCGACAGGGAGCACAGATACGCAGTATTTT. Translated: CASSLATGSTDTQYF. Complete variable domain (other parts from reference TRBV7-2 and TRBJ2-3): GAGVSQSPSNKVTEKGKDVELRCDPISGHTALYWYRQSLGQGLEFLIYFQGNSAPDKSGLPSDRFSAERTGGSVSTLTIQRTQQEDSAVYLCASSLATGSTDTQYFGPGTRLTVL.

This clonotype was observed many times. This chain connects TRBV20-1 to TRBJ2-7, with D perhaps TRBD1 (6 bases). The CDR3 extends over 15 amino acids. V was cut by 5 bases and J by 4 bases, with 21 bases left in between. CDR1 DFQATT and CDR2 SNEGSKA come from the germline V gene (reference sequence). In DNA, the CDR3 is TGCAGTGCTCCGCGTGTGAGCAGGGGAGTATACGAGCAGTACTTC. Translation: CSAPRVSRGVYEQYF.

V is TRBV11-3 and J is TRBJ2-7; TRBD2 matches at 11 bases. The CDR3 has 15 amino acids. V gave up 5 bases and J gave up 6 bases; unmatched junction bases: 9. Germline V CDR1 and CDR2: SGHNT, YENEEA. In DNA, the CDR3 is TGTGCCAGCAGCCAGACTAGCGGGATAGGAGGCGAGCAGTACTTC. Translating gives CASSQTSGIGGEQYF.